The rows below give T cell receptor beta chains drawn from one sample of a study of blood T cell repertoires in COVID-19. Assay: immunoSEQ multiplex PCR; the TCRdb copy retains only in-frame clones and omits some. Counted here are 65,000 or so clones, roughly 77% occurring once; the ten biggest clones make up more than 12%. The source material was peripheral blood. The receptors stem from a man aged 80 or over with acute or convalescent COVID-19. The CDR3 runs from the conserved cysteine through the conserved F or W. A D gene is named only where the DNA matches it firmly. Clone size is not always given. Where it is, it says once, few, many or a class for expanded clones.

d_call	j_call	clone_size	v_call	cdr3_aa	cdr3_nt
-	TRBJ1-2	-	TRBV19	CASSPYTQVDYGYTF	TGTGCCAGTAGTCCCTATACCCAGGTAGACTATGGCTACACCTTC
TRBD2	TRBJ2-5	-	TRBV5-5	CASEGGRGETQYF	TGTGCCAGCGAGGGAGGGCGCGGAGAGACCCAGTACTTC
-	TRBJ1-1	-	TRBV12-3/TRBV12-4	CASSLTGGDEAFF	TGTGCCAGCAGTTTGACGGGGGGGGATGAAGCTTTCTTT
-	TRBJ1-2	-	TRBV7-9	CASSIPGRGGYGYTF	TGTGCCAGCTCAATCCCTGGAAGGGGAGGGTATGGCTACACCTTC
TRBD1	TRBJ2-7	-	TRBV11-3	CASSLARDRGYEQYF	TGTGCCAGCAGCTTAGCCCGGGACAGGGGCTACGAGCAGTACTTC
-	TRBJ1-1	once	TRBV6-6	CASSYSGSLNTEAFF	TGTGCCAGCAGTTACTCGGGGAGCCTGAACACTGAAGCTTTCTTT
TRBD1	TRBJ1-1	once	TRBV4-1	CASSLQPGQGADGTEAFF	TGCGCCAGCAGCCTACAGCCGGGACAGGGGGCCGACGGAACTGAAGCTTTCTTT
-	TRBJ1-1	-	TRBV5-1	CASSPAAGMMNTEAFF	TGCGCCAGCAGCCCTGCTGCAGGCATGATGAACACTGAAGCTTTCTTT
TRBD1	TRBJ1-2	-	TRBV19	CASSQISGTGDYGYTF	TGTGCCAGTAGCCAAATCTCCGGGACAGGGGATTATGGCTACACCTTC
-	TRBJ2-2	few	TRBV7-3	CASSLTLSAGELFF	TGTGCCAGCAGCTTAACGCTATCCGCCGGGGAGCTGTTTTTT
-	TRBJ1-1	-	TRBV12-3/TRBV12-4	CASSRAGTEAFF	TGTGCCAGCAGCCGTGCCGGGACTGAAGCTTTCTTT
-	TRBJ2-7	few	TRBV3-1/TRBV3-2	CASSHSYEQYF	TGTGCCAGCAGCCACAGCTACGAGCAGTACTTC
TRBD1	TRBJ1-4	few	TRBV19	CASSMGQGINEKLFF	TGTGCCAGTAGTATGGGACAGGGCATTAATGAAAAACTGTTTTTT
TRBD1	TRBJ1-4	-	TRBV2	CARGGQGVTNEKLFF	TGTGCCAGAGGGGGACAGGGGGTAACTAATGAAAAACTGTTTTTT
-	TRBJ2-5	-	TRBV18	CASFPQGSQETQYF	TGTGCCAGCTTCCCACAGGGTTCCCAAGAGACCCAGTACTTC
-	TRBJ2-5	-	TRBV5-6	CASSWPGQGETQYF	TGTGCCAGCAGCTGGCCCGGCCAGGGAGAGACCCAGTACTTC
-	TRBJ2-6	-	TRBV30	CAWSVWGSQSGANVLTF	TGTGCCTGGAGTGTATGGGGCAGCCAATCTGGGGCCAACGTCCTGACTTTC
-	TRBJ1-5	-	TRBV3-1/TRBV3-2	CASSQGGGPYSNQPQHF	TGTGCCAGCAGCCAAGGTGGAGGACCTTATAGCAATCAGCCCCAGCATTTT
-	TRBJ2-1	-	TRBV3-1/TRBV3-2	CASSQTTGLNEQFF	TGTGCCAGCAGCCAAACCACAGGTTTGAATGAGCAGTTCTTC
-	TRBJ2-2	many	TRBV6-5	CASSYDSGTGELFF	TGTGCCAGCAGTTACGACTCAGGGACCGGGGAGCTGTTTTTT
TRBD1	TRBJ1-5	-	TRBV27	CASSLEYGTGAHF	TGTGCCAGCAGTTTAGAGTATGGGACAGGGGCCCATTTT
-	TRBJ1-4	once	TRBV11-3	CASSTSTGELFF	TGTGCCAGCAGCACCTCTACGGGGGAACTGTTTTTT
-	TRBJ1-2	-	TRBV28	CASSLTGSYGYTF	TGTGCCAGCAGTTTAACAGGGAGCTATGGCTACACCTTC
TRBD1	TRBJ1-1	-	TRBV2	CASSERQGVNTEAFF	TGTGCCAGCAGTGAACGACAGGGGGTGAACACTGAAGCTTTCTTT
-	TRBJ2-7	-	TRBV6-5	CASSLAKSSYEQYF	TGTGCCAGCAGTCTAGCTAAAAGCTCCTACGAGCAGTACTTC
-	TRBJ2-2	-	TRBV3-1/TRBV3-2	CASSQDLTGGELFF	TGTGCCAGCAGCCAAGATCTGACAGGTGGGGAGCTGTTTTTT
TRBD1	TRBJ1-4	-	TRBV19	CASSLDRDANEKLFF	TGTGCCAGTAGTCTCGACAGGGACGCTAATGAAAAACTGTTTTTT